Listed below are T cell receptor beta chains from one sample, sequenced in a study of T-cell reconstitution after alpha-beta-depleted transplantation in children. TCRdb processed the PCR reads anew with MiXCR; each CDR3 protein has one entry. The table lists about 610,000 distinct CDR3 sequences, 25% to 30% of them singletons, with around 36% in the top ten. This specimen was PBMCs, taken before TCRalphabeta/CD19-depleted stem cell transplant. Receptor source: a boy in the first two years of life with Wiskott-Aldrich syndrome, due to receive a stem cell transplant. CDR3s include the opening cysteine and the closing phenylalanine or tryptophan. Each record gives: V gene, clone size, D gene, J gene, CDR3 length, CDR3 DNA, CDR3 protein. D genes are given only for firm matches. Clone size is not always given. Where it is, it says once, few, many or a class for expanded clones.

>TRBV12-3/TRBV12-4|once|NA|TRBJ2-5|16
TGTGCCAGCAGTTTCCCCCTCTTAGCGGATTGGGAGACCCAGTACTTC
CASSFPLLADWETQYF
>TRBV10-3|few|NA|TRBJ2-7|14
TGTGCCATCAGTGATGTCGGGAGAGCCTACGAGCAGTACTTC
CAISDVGRAYEQYF
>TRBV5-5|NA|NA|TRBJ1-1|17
TGTGCCAGCAGCTTGAGGGGGGGGGCTTCATTGGGCACTGAAGCTTTCTTT
CASSLRGGASLGTEAFF
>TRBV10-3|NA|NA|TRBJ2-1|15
TGTGCCATCAGTGAAGACAGGATGTCCTACAATGAGCAGTTCTTC
CAISEDRMSYNEQFF
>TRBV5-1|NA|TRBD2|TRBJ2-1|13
TGCGCCAGCGGGCTAGCGGGATTCGATGAGCAGTTCTTC
CASGLAGFDEQFF
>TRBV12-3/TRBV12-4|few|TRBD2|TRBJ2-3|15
TGTGCCAGCAGTTTTCAAGCGGGGATCGCAGATACGCAGTATTTT
CASSFQAGIADTQYF
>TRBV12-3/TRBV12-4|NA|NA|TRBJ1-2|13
TGTGCCAGCAGTCCCGTGAGGGCCTGGGGCTACACCTTC
CASSPVRAWGYTF
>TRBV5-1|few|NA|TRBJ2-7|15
TGCGCCAGCAGCTTGGATGGACTGATCCCCTACGAGCAGTACTTC
CASSLDGLIPYEQYF
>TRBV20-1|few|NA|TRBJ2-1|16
TGCAGTGCTACAAGTACCGGGACTGGGTCCTACAATGAGCAGTTCTTC
CSATSTGTGSYNEQFF
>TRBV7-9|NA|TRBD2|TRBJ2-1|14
TGTGCCAGCAGCCGACTAGCGGCTTACAATGAGCAGTTCTTC
CASSRLAAYNEQFF
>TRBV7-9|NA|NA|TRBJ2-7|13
TGTGCCAGCAGCCCGCCGAAGGGGCACGAGCAGTACTTC
CASSPPKGHEQYF
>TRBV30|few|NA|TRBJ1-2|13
TGTGCCTGGAGTGTTGGGGTCTTCGGGGGCTACACCTTC
CAWSVGVFGGYTF
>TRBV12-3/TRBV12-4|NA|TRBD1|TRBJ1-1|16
TGTGCCAGCAGTCCGAATCCTCGGACAGGCCTCACTGAAGCTTTCTTT
CASSPNPRTGLTEAFF
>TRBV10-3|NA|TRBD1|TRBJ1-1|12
TGTGCCATCAGCCCTACAGGGGATGAAGCTTTCTTT
CAISPTGDEAFF
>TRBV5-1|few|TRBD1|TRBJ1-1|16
TGCGCCAGCAGCTCACATCAGGACAGGGAGAACACTGAAGCTTTCTTT
CASSSHQDRENTEAFF